This T cell receptor beta chain was captured by sequencing in a study of early T cells in non-severe SARS-CoV-2 infection. The overall study: Chains stayed unpaired after sequencing of bulk RNA from unsorted whole blood.

As concerns this clonotype: Its antigen is not identified.

Whole-study results and caveats: Anti-spike CD8 responses were favored by VDJdb matching, which missed private and CD4 specificities.

Individual cDNA molecules received unique molecular identifiers during library preparation. TCRdb recomputed calls from the 5' RACE reads with MiXCR, one row per CDR3 protein. Here the sample spans around 88,000 distinct CDR3 sequences, around 15% being singletons. Sequencing was carried out using whole blood. The TCR sequence derives from an adult who was a healthcare worker with PCR-confirmed SARS-CoV-2 infection or an uninfected control (not recorded which).

The CDR3 DNA reads as TGTGCCAGCAGCTTAGTTCTTGTGGAGGAAACTGAAGCTTTCTTT. Protein: CASSLVLVEETEAFF. V is TRBV7-8 and J is TRBJ1-1; D is unclear. Between the trimmed V and J ends, which lost 1 base and 5 bases, there was a span of 14 bases. The CDR3 length is 15 residues. The V gene's germline CDR1 is SGHVS and CDR2 FQNEAQ.